The 23 T cell receptor beta chains presented below share a single source sample, sequenced in a study of cytomegalovirus exposure and HLA in healthy donors. The PCR employed 60 Vbeta primers together with 13 Jbeta primers. Profiling relied on immunoSEQ multiplex PCR, and the TCRdb table lists in-frame clones only, not all of them. The sample lists 110,000 or so clones, roughly 12% seen once, with 16% in the top ten. Sequencing was performed on PBMCs. The receptors here all came from a man aged 40-49 years in good health and CMV-seropositive.

The V gene is TRBV11-2, the J gene TRBJ2-3, with TRBD2 matching over 13 bases. Trimming at V came to 1 base and at J to 6 bases, leaving 4 bases not matched to a gene. The V gene's germline CDR1 is SGHAT and CDR2 FQNNGV. This CDR3 is built from 16 residues. The CDR3 protein is CASSLGLAGGWDTQYF. Written as DNA, the CDR3 is TGTGCCAGCAGCTTAGGACTAGCGGGAGGTTGGGATACGCAGTATTTT.

This chain's CDR3 is CASSGRSDTQYF. The CDR3 bases are TGTGCCAGTAGCGGGAGGTCAGATACGCAGTATTTT. The V gene is TRBV7-9, the J gene TRBJ2-3, with 10 positions matching TRBD2. V was clipped by 9 bases and J by 4 bases; unmatched bases: 1. The CDR3 consists of 12 residues. Germline CDR1 is SEHNR and CDR2 is FQNEAQ (reference sequence).

This clone was picked up a small number of times. The chain carries TRBV14 and TRBJ2-3, with D unresolved. The germline V gene encodes CDR1 SGHDN and CDR2 FVKESK. The CDR3 length is 12 residues. Trimming stripped 6 bases from V and 2 bases from J, with 6 bases between. The CDR3, as DNA: TGTGCCAGCAGAGCCTACACAGATACGCAGTATTTT. It encodes CASRAYTDTQYF.

This clone has just a few counts. The J gene is TRBJ1-1, the V gene TRBV5-5, with D unclear. Germline V CDR1 and CDR2: SGHKS, YYEKEE (reference sequence). The ends were cut back, 0 bases at V and 2 bases at J, with 11 bases in the middle. This CDR3 has 15 residues. The chain's CDR3 is CASSLAGGGNTEAFF. DNA of the CDR3: TGTGCCAGCAGCTTGGCGGGCGGAGGCAACACTGAAGCTTTCTTT.

This clone has just a few counts. The chain carries TRBV25-1 and TRBJ2-7, with D uncertain. From germline, CDR1 is MGHDK and CDR2 SYGVNS. The CDR3 extends over 12 amino acids. The V end lost 3 bases, the J end lost 3 bases, and 6 bases lay between the germline ends. The CDR3 sequence: CASSDRFYEQYF. Written as DNA, the CDR3 is TGTGCCAGCAGTGACAGGTTCTACGAGCAGTACTTC.

This clone has just a few counts. V gene TRBV19 combines with J gene TRBJ2-5; 7 bases fit TRBD2. The CDR3 runs to 14 residues. V shed 6 bases, J shed 1 base, and the junction held 5 bases outside the gene matches. The germline V gene has CDR1 LNHDA and CDR2 SQIVND (reference sequence). CDR3 sequence (DNA): TGTGCCAGTAGAAGGACTAGTCGCCAAGAGACCCAGTACTTC. It specifies CASRRTSRQETQYF.

This rearrangement joins TRBV9 to TRBJ2-1, with D tentatively TRBD1 (6 bases). The CDR3 covers 15 residues. V lost 3 bases, J lost 4 bases, and 14 bases lay in between. The germline gives CDR1 SGDLS, CDR2 YYNGEE. In DNA, the CDR3 is TGTGCCAGCAGCGCGGTTCCGGGACAATACAATGAGCAGTTCTTC. It translates to CASSAVPGQYNEQFF.

The CDR3 loop is CASSEGQSVYGYTF. In nucleotides, the CDR3 is TGTGCCAGCAGCGAGGGACAGTCGGTTTATGGCTACACCTTC. The chain has TRBV7-8 and TRBJ1-2; TRBD1 agrees at 7 bases. V dropped 5 bases and J dropped 5; count of bases not matched to a gene: 8. From germline, CDR1 is SGHVS and CDR2 FQNEAQ. CDR3 length equals 14 residues. Looking up the rest from reference TRBV7-8 and TRBJ1-2 gives the full variable domain: GAGVSQSPRYKVAKRGQDVALRCDPISGHVSLFWYQQALGQGPEFLTYFQNEAQLDKSGLPSDRFFAERPEGSVSTLKIQRTQQEDSAVYLCASSEGQSVYGYTFGSGTRLTVV.

CDR3 sequence: CASSLAGVGEKLFF. The DNA of the CDR3 is TGTGCCAGCAGTTTAGCAGGGGTGGGTGAAAAACTGTTTTTT. The V and J genes are TRBV27 and TRBJ1-4; tentatively, D is TRBD1 (6 bases). Germline V lookup: CDR1 MNHEY, CDR2 SMNVEV (reference sequence). Trimming stripped 2 bases from V and 7 bases from J, with 11 bases between. This CDR3 region has 14 residues.

The J gene is TRBJ2-1, the V gene TRBV27; 14 bases line up with TRBD2. With V trimmed by 1 base and J by 4 bases, 3 bases remained unmatched. Germline values: CDR1 MNHEY, CDR2 SMNVEV (reference sequence). There are 17 residues in the CDR3. The DNA of the CDR3 is TGTGCCAGCAGTTTATGGACTAGCGGGAGGACTTACAATGAGCAGTTCTTC. Its protein is CASSLWTSGRTYNEQFF.

This sequence joins TRBV19 and TRBJ1-1; D possibly corresponds to TRBD1 (6 bases). This CDR3 comprises 14 residues. The V end lost 4 bases, the J end lost 0 bases, and 9 bases lay between the germline ends. Germline V lookup: CDR1 LNHDA, CDR2 SQIVND (reference sequence). This chain's CDR3 is CASSTNRVNTEAFF. CDR3 in DNA: TGTGCCAGTAGTACTAACAGGGTGAACACTGAAGCTTTCTTT.

This clone was counted only a few times. V and J are TRBV2 and TRBJ2-3, with 7 nucleotides matching TRBD2. Germline values: CDR1 SNHLY, CDR2 FYNNEI. The CDR3 is 15 amino acids. The J segment lost 8 bases and the V segment lost 3 bases, leaving 11 bases of the junction unmatched. CDR3: CASSEQGGVLVTQYF. CDR3 DNA: TGTGCCAGCAGTGAGCAGGGAGGGGTACTAGTTACGCAGTATTTT.

This clone was recorded a few times. This chain connects TRBV7-2 to TRBJ2-2; D remains ambiguous. This CDR3 spans 13 amino acids. V was shortened by 3 bases and J by 6 bases, with 8 bases between the two germline ends. Looked up from germline, CDR1 is SGHTA and CDR2 is FQGNSA. The CDR3 sequence is CASSFSSSGELFF. In nucleotides, the CDR3 is TGTGCCAGCAGCTTTTCGAGCTCCGGGGAGCTGTTTTTT.

In its sample, this clone was seen a few times. This chain connects TRBV6-5 to TRBJ1-2; 9 positions match TRBD1. Trimming cost V 6 bases and J 5 bases; bases outside gene matches: 1. The CDR3 length is 12 residues. CDR1 is MNHEY, CDR2 SVGAGI, per germline. CDR3 nucleotides: TGTGCCAGCAGGACAGGGGGGTATGGCTACACCTTC. The encoded protein is CASRTGGYGYTF.

This clone has a handful of counts. The chain carries TRBV4-3 and TRBJ2-7; 9 bases agree with TRBD2. The germline V gene has CDR1 LGHNA and CDR2 YSLEER. The CDR3 totals 15 residues. The trim removed 3 bases at V and 2 bases at J, leaving 5 bases unmatched. The CDR3 reads CASSQVAGEPYEQYF. The CDR3 region has the DNA TGCGCCAGCAGCCAGGTAGCGGGAGAACCCTACGAGCAGTACTTC.

About this clone: At one end, the junction sequence differs from germline, possibly due to a read error. CDR3 in DNA: TGCGCCAGCAGATTGGCCTATACCGGGATTGCGAGGAATGGCTACACCTTC. This sequence encodes CASRLAYTGIARNGYTF. The chain recombines TRBV5-1 with TRBJ1-2; no reliable D call. CDR3 length: 17 amino acids. Germline values: CDR1 SGHRS, CDR2 YFSETQ.

The chain is built from TRBV13 and TRBJ2-7; TRBD2 aligns across 8 bases. The CDR3 runs 17 residues. After removal of 5 bases from V and 2 bases from J, the junction contained 14 bases not matched to a gene. Germline CDR1 PRHDT, CDR2 FYEKMQ (reference sequence). The chain's CDR3 is CASSGPLSTSGPYEQYF. CDR3 DNA sequence: TGTGCCAGCAGCGGCCCCTTATCTACTAGCGGACCCTACGAGCAGTACTTC.

This clone turned up a few times. The chain joins TRBV6-5 to TRBJ2-7; a possible D gene is TRBD1 (5 bases). Looked up from germline, CDR1 is MNHEY and CDR2 is SVGAGI. The CDR3 is 13 residues long. V was pared by 6 bases and J by 0 bases, with 9 bases between. CDR3 loop: CASRMTVSYEQYF. CDR3 nucleotides: TGTGCCAGCAGGATGACAGTCTCCTACGAGCAGTACTTC.

The rearrangement uses TRBV7-9 and TRBJ2-3; 11 positions agree with TRBD1. The V and J ends lost 5 bases and 0 bases, in that order; junction bases with no gene match: 4. The CDR3 length is 16 residues. Germline CDR1 SEHNR, CDR2 FQNEAQ (reference sequence). The CDR3 bases are TGTGCCAGCAGCGGGACAGGGGGGACAAGCACAGATACGCAGTATTTT. This encodes CASSGTGGTSTDTQYF.

The chain has TRBV29-1 and TRBJ1-1; 8 bases align to TRBD1. The germline V gene has CDR1 SQVTM and CDR2 ANQGSEA. The CDR3 runs 15 residues. J lost 1 base, V lost 1 base, and 5 bases had no gene match. The CDR3 loop is CSVEAPGTGNTEAFF. The CDR3 DNA sequence: TGCAGCGTTGAAGCTCCAGGGACAGGGAACACTGAAGCTTTCTTT.

This clone was seen more than once but under ten times. The genes are TRBV7-2 and TRBJ2-2, with 8 bases lining up with TRBD1. The CDR3 totals 16 residues. The V and J ends lost 3 bases and 3 bases, in that order; junction bases with no gene match: 6. CDR1 SGHTA and CDR2 FQGNSA come from the germline V gene. The CDR3 nucleotides are TGTGCCAGCAGCTTCGGCAGGGGGCAGCACACCGGGGAGCTGTTTTTT. Amino acid sequence: CASSFGRGQHTGELFF. Full variable domain (rest looked up from reference TRBV7-2 and TRBJ2-2): GAGVSQSPSNKVTEKGKDVELRCDPISGHTALYWYRQSLGQGLEFLIYFQGNSAPDKSGLPSDRFSAERTGGSVSTLTIQRTQQEDSAVYLCASSFGRGQHTGELFFGEGSRLTVL.

This chain connects TRBV28 to TRBJ1-2; D unclear. V lost 1 base to trimming and J lost 5 bases, with 5 bases between them. Germline lookup yields CDR1 MDHEN and CDR2 SYDVKM. The CDR3 runs to 12 residues. CDR3 nucleotides: TGTGCCAGCAGTTTATCCGGGTATGGCTACACCTTC. Translating it yields CASSLSGYGYTF.

The J gene is TRBJ2-1, the V gene TRBV7-9, with 8 bases matching TRBD1. The CDR3 loop spans 16 amino acids. The J segment lost 5 bases and the V segment lost 1 base, leaving 7 bases of the junction unmatched. Per the germline V gene, CDR1 is SEHNR and CDR2 is FQNEAQ (reference sequence). CDR3 protein: CASSLGGDRRNNEQFF. CDR3 bases: TGTGCCAGCAGCTTAGGGGGGGACAGGCGGAACAATGAGCAGTTCTTC.